These T cell receptor beta chains were read from a single sample in a study of blood T cell repertoires in COVID-19. Using immunoSEQ multiplex PCR, the repertoire was profiled, and TCRdb retains in-frame clones only, with some absent. The sample shows some 140,000 clones, roughly three quarters of them seen only once. Sequencing was performed on peripheral blood. These TCRs come from a woman aged 65 to 85 with COVID-19, enrolled during active disease. Each CDR3 is given with its conserved first and last residue. Fields, in order: V gene, J gene, clone size, D gene, CDR3 DNA, CDR3 protein. The D gene is left open where the match is weak. A row's size may be missing; if present it is once, few, many or a size class.

TRBV30,TRBJ2-7,NA,NA,TGTGCCTGGGATCACAGTGGCGAGCAGTACTTC,CAWDHSGEQYF
TRBV7-8,TRBJ1-4,NA,TRBD1,TGTGCCAGCAGCAAATGGACAGGAGTTAATGAAAAACTGTTTTTT,CASSKWTGVNEKLFF
TRBV7-8,TRBJ2-1,NA,TRBD1,TGTGCCAGCAGCCCCCGCGGGGACAGGGGGAACAATGAGCAGTTCTTC,CASSPRGDRGNNEQFF
TRBV7-9,TRBJ1-1,NA,NA,TGTGCCAGCAGCTACGGAGCGGGGGTGGCGAACACTGAAGCTTTCTTT,CASSYGAGVANTEAFF
TRBV7-2,TRBJ1-1,NA,NA,TGTGCCAGCAGACGGACAGCGCTGAACACTGAAGCTTTCTTT,CASRRTALNTEAFF
TRBV28,TRBJ2-7,few,NA,TGTGCCAGCAACCTCCCGGGGACCTACGAGCAGTACTTC,CASNLPGTYEQYF
TRBV2,TRBJ2-7,once,TRBD1,TGTGCCAGCAGTAAACAAATCGGACAGGGTGGGACCGAGCAGTACTTC,CASSKQIGQGGTEQYF
TRBV7-2,TRBJ1-1,NA,NA,TGTGCCAGCAGCACGAGGGCGGCGGACACTGAAGCTTTCTTT,CASSTRAADTEAFF
TRBV2,TRBJ1-2,NA,NA,TGTGCCAGCACACGGGGGGCCCACTATGGCTACACCTTC,CASTRGAHYGYTF
TRBV30,TRBJ1-6,NA,NA,TGTGCCTGGAGTGCGGGGGGCTCCGGTTTTAATTCACCCCTCCACTTT,CAWSAGGSGFNSPLHF
TRBV19,TRBJ2-1,NA,NA,TGTGCCAGTAGTATAGAGGGGGCTAGCTCCTACAATGAGCAGTTCTTC,CASSIEGASSYNEQFF
TRBV28,TRBJ1-1,NA,NA,TGTGCCAGCAGTTCCCCTGTTGAAGCTTTCTTT,CASSSPVEAFF
TRBV2,TRBJ1-2,NA,NA,TGTGCCAGCAGTGTTGTAACAGACTATGGCTACACCTTC,CASSVVTDYGYTF
TRBV6-1,TRBJ1-4,NA,TRBD1,TGTGCCAGCAGTGACCTAGGACAGGGAACTAATGAAAAACTGTTTTTT,CASSDLGQGTNEKLFF
TRBV6-5,TRBJ1-3,many,TRBD1,TGTGCCAGCAGGCTCGGGACAGGCTCTGGAAACACCATATATTTT,CASRLGTGSGNTIYF
TRBV29-1,TRBJ1-1,NA,NA,TGCAGCGTTGTGGTAGGGGCCTCGGAAGCTTTCTTT,CSVVVGASEAFF
TRBV9,TRBJ2-1,NA,TRBD1,TGTGCCAGCAGCGACTGGACAGGGCTGCAGTTCTTC,CASSDWTGLQFF
TRBV5-4,TRBJ1-4,NA,TRBD1,TGTGCCAGCAGCCCGGGACAGGGAGGGGAAAAACTGTTTTTT,CASSPGQGGEKLFF
TRBV7-2,TRBJ2-5,NA,NA,TGTGCCAGCAGCTTCGGACTACCACCGGAGACCCAGTACTTC,CASSFGLPPETQYF
TRBV2,TRBJ2-7,few,TRBD1,TGTGCCAGCAGCGTTCCCCCGGGACAGCGAACCTACGAGCAGTACTTC,CASSVPPGQRTYEQYF
TRBV5-6,TRBJ1-4,few,NA,TGTGCCAGCAGCTTGGCCGGGGTTGAAAAACTGTTTTTT,CASSLAGVEKLFF
TRBV9,TRBJ2-7,many,TRBD1,TGTGCCAGCAGCTATACCGGGACAGCATACGAGCAGTACTTC,CASSYTGTAYEQYF
TRBV3-1/TRBV3-2,TRBJ1-1,NA,NA,TGTGCCAGCAGCCAAGGTGAGGCTTTGAACACTGAAGCTTTCTTT,CASSQGEALNTEAFF
TRBV3-1/TRBV3-2,TRBJ1-1,NA,NA,TGTGCCAGCAGCCCTGACAAGAACACTGAAGCTTTCTTT,CASSPDKNTEAFF
TRBV25-1,TRBJ1-5,NA,NA,TGTGCCAGCAGCGCCTCGGGCAATCAGCCCCAGCATTTT,CASSASGNQPQHF
TRBV7-2,TRBJ1-2,NA,NA,TGTGCCAGCAGCCCGAGAGTCGGGTCATTGGGCTACACCTTC,CASSPRVGSLGYTF
TRBV9,TRBJ1-3,NA,NA,TGTGCCAGCAGCGTAGATGGCAGGGTGGGAAACACCATATATTTT,CASSVDGRVGNTIYF